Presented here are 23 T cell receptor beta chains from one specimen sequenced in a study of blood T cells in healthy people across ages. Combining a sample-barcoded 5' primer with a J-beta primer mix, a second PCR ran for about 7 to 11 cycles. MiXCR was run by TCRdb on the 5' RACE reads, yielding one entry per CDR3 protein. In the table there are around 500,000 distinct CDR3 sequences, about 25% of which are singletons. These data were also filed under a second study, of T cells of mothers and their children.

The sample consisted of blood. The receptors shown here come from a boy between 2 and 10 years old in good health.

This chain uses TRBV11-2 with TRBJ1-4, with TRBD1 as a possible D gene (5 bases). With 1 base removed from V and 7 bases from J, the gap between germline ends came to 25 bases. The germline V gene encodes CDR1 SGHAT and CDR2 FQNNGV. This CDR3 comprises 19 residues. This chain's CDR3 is CASSLGAGTGDLFAEKLFF. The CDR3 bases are TGTGCCAGCAGCTTAGGGGCCGGGACGGGAGACTTGTTTGCTGAAAAACTGTTTTTT. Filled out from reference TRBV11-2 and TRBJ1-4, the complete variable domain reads EAGVAQSPRYKIIEKRQSVAFWCNPISGHATLYWYQQILGQGPKLLIQFQNNGVVDDSQLPKDRFSAERLKGVDSTLKIQPAKLEDSAVYLCASSLGAGTGDLFAEKLFFGSGTQLSVL.

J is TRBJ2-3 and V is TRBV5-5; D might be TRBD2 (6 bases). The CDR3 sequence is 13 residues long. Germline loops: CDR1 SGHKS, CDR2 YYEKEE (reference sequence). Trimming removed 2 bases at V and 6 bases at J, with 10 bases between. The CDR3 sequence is CASSFPGEDTQYF. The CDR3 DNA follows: TGTGCCAGCAGCTTCCCGGGGGAGGATACGCAGTATTTT.

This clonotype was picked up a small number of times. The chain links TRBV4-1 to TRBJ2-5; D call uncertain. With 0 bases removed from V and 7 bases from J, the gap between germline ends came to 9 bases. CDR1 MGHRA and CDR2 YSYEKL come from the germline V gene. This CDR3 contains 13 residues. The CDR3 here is CASSQDSSGTQYF. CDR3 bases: TGCGCCAGCAGCCAAGACAGTTCGGGGACCCAGTACTTC.

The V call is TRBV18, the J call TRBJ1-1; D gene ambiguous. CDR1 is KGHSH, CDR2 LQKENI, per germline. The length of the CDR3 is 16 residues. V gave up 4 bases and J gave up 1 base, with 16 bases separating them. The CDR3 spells CASSLYSGRANTEAFF. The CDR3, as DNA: TGTGCCAGCTCACTCTATAGTGGGCGGGCGAACACTGAAGCTTTCTTT.

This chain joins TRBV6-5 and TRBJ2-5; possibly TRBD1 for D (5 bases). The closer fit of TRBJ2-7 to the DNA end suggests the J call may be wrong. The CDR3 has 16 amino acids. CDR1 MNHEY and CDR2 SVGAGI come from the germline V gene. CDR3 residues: CASSYSNTGRRYEQYF. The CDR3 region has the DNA TGTGCCAGCAGTTACTCGAATACAGGTCGGCGGTACGAGCAGTACTTC.

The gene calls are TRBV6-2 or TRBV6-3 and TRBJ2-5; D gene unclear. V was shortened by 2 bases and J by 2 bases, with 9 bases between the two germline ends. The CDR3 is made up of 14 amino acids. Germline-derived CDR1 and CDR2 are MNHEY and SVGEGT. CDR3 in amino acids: CASSYHQYQETQYF. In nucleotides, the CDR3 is TGTGCCAGCAGTTACCATCAGTATCAAGAGACCCAGTACTTC.

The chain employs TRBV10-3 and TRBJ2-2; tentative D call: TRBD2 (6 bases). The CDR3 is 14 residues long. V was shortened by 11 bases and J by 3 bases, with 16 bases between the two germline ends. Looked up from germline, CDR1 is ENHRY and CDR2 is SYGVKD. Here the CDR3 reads CAPATSTDTGELFF. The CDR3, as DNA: TGTGCCCCCGCGACTAGTACGGACACCGGGGAGCTGTTTTTT.

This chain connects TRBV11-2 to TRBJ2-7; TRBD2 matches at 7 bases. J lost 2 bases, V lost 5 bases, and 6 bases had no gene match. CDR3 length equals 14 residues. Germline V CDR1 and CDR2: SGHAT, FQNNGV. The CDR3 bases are TGTGCCAGCAGCCAGGGAGGGACCCCCTACGAGCAGTACTTC. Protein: CASSQGGTPYEQYF.

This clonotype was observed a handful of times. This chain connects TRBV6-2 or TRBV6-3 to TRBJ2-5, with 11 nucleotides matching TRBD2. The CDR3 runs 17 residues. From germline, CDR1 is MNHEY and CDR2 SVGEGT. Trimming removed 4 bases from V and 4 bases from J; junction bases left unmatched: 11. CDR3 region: CASSFGKTSGDAETQYF. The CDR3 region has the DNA TGTGCCAGCAGTTTTGGGAAGACTAGCGGGGATGCAGAGACCCAGTACTTC.

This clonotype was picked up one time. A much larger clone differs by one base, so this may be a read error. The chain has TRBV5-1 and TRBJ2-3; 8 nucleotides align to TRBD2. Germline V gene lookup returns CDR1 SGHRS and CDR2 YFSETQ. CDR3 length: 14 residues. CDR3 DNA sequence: TGCGCCAGCAGCCCGGGACTAGGAAGAGATGCGCAGTATTTT. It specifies CASSPGLGRDAQYF.

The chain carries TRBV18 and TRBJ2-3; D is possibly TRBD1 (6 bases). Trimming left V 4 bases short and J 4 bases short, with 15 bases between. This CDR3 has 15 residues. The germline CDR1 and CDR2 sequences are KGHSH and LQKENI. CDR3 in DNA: TGTGCCAGCTCACTAACAGGGATTGGGCCAGATACGCAGTATTTT. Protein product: CASSLTGIGPDTQYF. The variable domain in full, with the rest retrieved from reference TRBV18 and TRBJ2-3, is NAGVMQNPRHLVRRRGQEARLRCSPMKGHSHVYWYRQLPEEGLKFMVYLQKENIIDESGMPKERFSAEFPKEGPSILRIQQVVRGDSAAYFCASSLTGIGPDTQYFGPGTRLTVL.

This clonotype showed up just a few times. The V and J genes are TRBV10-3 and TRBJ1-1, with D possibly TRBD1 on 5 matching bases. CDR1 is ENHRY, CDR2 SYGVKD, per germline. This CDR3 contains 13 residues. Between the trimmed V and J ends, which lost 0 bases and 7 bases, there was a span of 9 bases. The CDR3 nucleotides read TGTGCCATCAGTGAGTCGGGGGACGGTGAAGCTTTCTTT. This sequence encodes CAISESGDGEAFF.

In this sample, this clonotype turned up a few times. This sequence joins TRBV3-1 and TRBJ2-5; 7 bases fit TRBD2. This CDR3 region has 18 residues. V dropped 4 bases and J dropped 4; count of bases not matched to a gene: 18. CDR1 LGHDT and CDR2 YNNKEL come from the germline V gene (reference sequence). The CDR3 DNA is TGTGCCAGCAGCCGGGGGGACTATCTCCCCGAAGAGGGAGAGACCCAGTACTTC. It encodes CASSRGDYLPEEGETQYF.

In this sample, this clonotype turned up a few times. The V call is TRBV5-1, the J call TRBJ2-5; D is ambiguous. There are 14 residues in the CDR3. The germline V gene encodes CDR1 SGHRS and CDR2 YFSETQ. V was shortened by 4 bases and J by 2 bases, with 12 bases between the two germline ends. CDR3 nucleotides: TGCGCCAGCAGCCCGGGCCTGGAGCAAGAGACCCAGTACTTC. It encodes CASSPGLEQETQYF.

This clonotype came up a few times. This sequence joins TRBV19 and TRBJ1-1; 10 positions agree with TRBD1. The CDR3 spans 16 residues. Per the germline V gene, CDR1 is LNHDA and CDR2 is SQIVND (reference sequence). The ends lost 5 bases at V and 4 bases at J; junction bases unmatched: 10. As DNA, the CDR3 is TGTGCCAGTAGTTCGCGACAGGGGGCTTGGGGCACTGAAGCTTTCTTT. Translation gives CASSSRQGAWGTEAFF.

CDR3 amino acids: CASSLTANQETQYF. CDR3 coding DNA: TGTGCCAGCAGTTTAACGGCGAATCAAGAGACCCAGTACTTC. The chain has TRBV27 and TRBJ2-5; D call uncertain. V lost 2 bases and J 2 bases, leaving 9 bases between the germline ends. The CDR3 covers 14 residues. The germline V gene has CDR1 MNHEY and CDR2 SMNVEV (reference sequence).

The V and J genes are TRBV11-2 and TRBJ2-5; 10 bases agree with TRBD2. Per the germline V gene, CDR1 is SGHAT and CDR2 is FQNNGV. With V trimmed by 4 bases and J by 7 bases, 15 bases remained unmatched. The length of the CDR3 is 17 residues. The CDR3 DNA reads TGTGCCAGCAGCTCCACCGTCGCTAGCGGGAGAGGGGGGACCCAGTACTTC. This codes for CASSSTVASGRGGTQYF.

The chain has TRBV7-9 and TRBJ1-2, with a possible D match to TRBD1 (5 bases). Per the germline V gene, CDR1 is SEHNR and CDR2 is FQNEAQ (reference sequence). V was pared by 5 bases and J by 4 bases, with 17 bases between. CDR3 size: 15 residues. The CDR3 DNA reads TGTGCCAGCAGCCCTCCGGGGACCCCATCCTATGGCTACACCTTC. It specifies CASSPPGTPSYGYTF.

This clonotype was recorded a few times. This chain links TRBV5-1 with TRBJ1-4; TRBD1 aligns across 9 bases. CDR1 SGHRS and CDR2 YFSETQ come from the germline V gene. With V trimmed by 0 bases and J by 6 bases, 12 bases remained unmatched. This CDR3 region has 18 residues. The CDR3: CASSLGLTGGGTDEKLFF. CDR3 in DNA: TGCGCCAGCAGCTTGGGGCTGACAGGGGGAGGAACGGATGAAAAACTGTTTTTT.

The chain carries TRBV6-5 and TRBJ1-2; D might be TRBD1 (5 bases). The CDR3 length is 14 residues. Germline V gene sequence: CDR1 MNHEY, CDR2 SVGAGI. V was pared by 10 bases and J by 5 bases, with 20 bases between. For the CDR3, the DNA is TGTGCCATCAAAAATGGGGGAGAACCGTATGGCTACACCTTC. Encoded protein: CAIKNGGEPYGYTF.

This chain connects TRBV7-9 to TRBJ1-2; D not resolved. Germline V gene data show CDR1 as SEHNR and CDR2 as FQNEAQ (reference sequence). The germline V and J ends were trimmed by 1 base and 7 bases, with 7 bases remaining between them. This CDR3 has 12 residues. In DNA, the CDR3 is TGTGCCAGCAGCTTAGTGGGTCGTGGCTACACCTTC. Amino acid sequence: CASSLVGRGYTF.

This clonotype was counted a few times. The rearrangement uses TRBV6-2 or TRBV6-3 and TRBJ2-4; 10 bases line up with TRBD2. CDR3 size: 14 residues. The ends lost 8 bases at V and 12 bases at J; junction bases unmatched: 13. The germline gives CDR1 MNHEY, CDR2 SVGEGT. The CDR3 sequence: CASDLAGGTAGQYF. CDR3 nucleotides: TGTGCCAGCGACTTAGCGGGAGGCACCGCGGGTCAGTACTTC.

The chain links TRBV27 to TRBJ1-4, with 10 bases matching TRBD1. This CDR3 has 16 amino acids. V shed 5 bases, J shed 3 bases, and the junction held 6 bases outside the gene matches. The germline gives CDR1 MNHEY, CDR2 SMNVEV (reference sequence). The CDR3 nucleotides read TGTGCCAGCAGTCTCCGGGACAGGGGTTCTAATGAAAAACTGTTTTTT. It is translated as CASSLRDRGSNEKLFF.